Each of the 5 T cell receptor beta chains below was sequenced from the same sample in a study of radiation and T cells in renal cell carcinoma. Indicated time point: blood 4 weeks post-SBRT, at nephrectomy. Treatment here: 15 Gy SBRT to primary tumor, nephrectomy 4 weeks later. Sequencing was performed with immunoSEQ multiplex PCR; in TCRdb, only in-frame clones are kept and a portion is missing. This table has more than 120,000 clones, 70% to 90% appearing once. Sequencing used blood, obtained from a patient whose treatment included radiotherapy and nephrectomy. The origin of the receptors is a woman between 45 and 65 years old with renal cell carcinoma.

This chain links TRBV7-8 with TRBJ2-1, with 7 bases matching TRBD1. The CDR3 is made up of 16 amino acids. Germline lookup yields CDR1 SGHVS and CDR2 FQNEAQ. Losses at the gene ends were 4 bases for V and 0 bases for J; bases not matched to a gene: 6. The CDR3 spells CASSSRGLLSYNEQFF. CDR3 sequence (DNA): TGTGCCAGCAGCTCAAGGGGGCTTCTCTCCTACAATGAGCAGTTCTTC.

As DNA, the CDR3 is TGTGCCAGCAGTGAACTCGGGTACTATGGCTACACCTTC. The encoded protein is CASSELGYYGYTF. The genes are TRBV25-1 and TRBJ1-2; D gene unclear. This CDR3 is 13 amino acids long. Germline V gene sequence: CDR1 MGHDK, CDR2 SYGVNS. V was clipped by 2 bases and J by 3 bases, with 7 bases between them.

This chain joins TRBV5-1 and TRBJ1-6; D is uncertain. Germline assignment: CDR1 SGHRS and CDR2 YFSETQ. V was pared by 0 bases and J by 9 bases, with 10 bases between. This CDR3 comprises 14 residues. Here the CDR3 reads CASSLGTSGSPLHF. The DNA for the CDR3 is TGCGCCAGCAGCTTGGGGACCTCGGGTTCACCCCTCCACTTT.

The rearrangement uses TRBV18 and TRBJ2-7; D is possibly TRBD1 (5 bases). The CDR3 has 14 amino acids. The germline CDR1 and CDR2 sequences are KGHSH and LQKENI. Trimming shortened V by 1 base and J by 4 bases, and 11 bases separated the two germline ends. The CDR3: CASSPLTGGYEQYF. CDR3 in DNA: TGTGCCAGCTCACCACTAACAGGTGGGTACGAGCAGTACTTC.

V and J are TRBV5-1 and TRBJ2-5; 9 positions agree with TRBD1. The CDR3 totals 15 residues. In germline, CDR1 is SGHRS, CDR2 YFSETQ. With V trimmed by 4 bases and J by 5 bases, 9 bases remained unmatched. CDR3 in DNA: TGCGCCAGCAGCCCCGCCCCGGGACAGGGTGAGACCCAGTACTTC. Encoded protein: CASSPAPGQGETQYF.